This TCR beta chain was observed in a study of T-cell memory formation after mild COVID-19. Findings and limits, study-wide: From day 15 to 85, contracting clones were balanced between CD4 and CD8, whereas later expanders leaned toward CD4+. Clones from the second wave (peaking day 37) had unconfirmed SARS-CoV-2 specificity.

CDR3 length: 14 residues. The germline gives CDR1 SGDLS, CDR2 YYNGEE. Trimming cost V 4 bases and J 0 bases, with 9 bases left between them. With regard to this clonotype: Its antigen is unknown.

Each CDR3 protein is one row after TCRdb ran MiXCR on the 5' RACE reads. The sample shows over 450,000 distinct CDR3 sequences, just over 20% of them seen only once. The rearrangement links TRBV9 to TRBJ2-3, with D perhaps TRBD1 or TRBD2 (5 bases each). This clonotype was obtained from an adult woman who had mild COVID-19 (a few samples of this study predate the infection). Cell type and time point are not known. The sequencing input was PBMCs or a T cell subset sorted from them (not recorded which). The CDR3 bases are TGTGCCAGCAGCCGGGGCGGTAGCACAGATACGCAGTATTTT. It specifies CASSRGGSTDTQYF.